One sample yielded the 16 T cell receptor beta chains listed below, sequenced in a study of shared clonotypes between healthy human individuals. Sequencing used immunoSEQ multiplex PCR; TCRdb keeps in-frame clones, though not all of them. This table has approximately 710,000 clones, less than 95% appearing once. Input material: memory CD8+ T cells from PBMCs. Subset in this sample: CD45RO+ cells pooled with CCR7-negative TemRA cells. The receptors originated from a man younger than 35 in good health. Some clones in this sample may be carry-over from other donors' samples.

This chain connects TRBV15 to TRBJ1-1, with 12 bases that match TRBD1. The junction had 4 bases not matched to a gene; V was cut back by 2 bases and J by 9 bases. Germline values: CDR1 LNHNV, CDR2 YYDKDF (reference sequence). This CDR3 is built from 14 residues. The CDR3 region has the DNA TGTGCCACCAGCAGAAGCCGGGACAGGGGGCAAGCTTTCTTT. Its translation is CATSRSRDRGQAFF.

In DNA, the CDR3 is TGTGCCAGCAGTTACTATGTGCCCGGGGAGCTGTTTTTT. Encoded protein: CASSYYVPGELFF. V usage is TRBV6-5 and J usage is TRBJ2-2; D is unclear. The germline gives CDR1 MNHEY, CDR2 SVGAGI. The CDR3 loop spans 13 amino acids. V lost 1 base and J lost 6, with 6 bases in between.

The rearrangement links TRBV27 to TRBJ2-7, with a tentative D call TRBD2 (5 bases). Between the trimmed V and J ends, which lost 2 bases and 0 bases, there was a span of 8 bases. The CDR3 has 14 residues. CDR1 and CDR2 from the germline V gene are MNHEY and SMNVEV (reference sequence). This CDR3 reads CASSLGLPSYEQYF. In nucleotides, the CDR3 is TGTGCCAGCAGTTTAGGACTCCCCTCCTACGAGCAGTACTTC.

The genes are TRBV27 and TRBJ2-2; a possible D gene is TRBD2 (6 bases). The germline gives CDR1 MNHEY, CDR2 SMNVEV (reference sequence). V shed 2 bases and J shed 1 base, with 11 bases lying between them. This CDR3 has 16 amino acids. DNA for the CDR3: TGTGCCAGCAGTTTAGGACCCGGGGGGAACACCGGGGAGCTGTTTTTT. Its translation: CASSLGPGGNTGELFF.

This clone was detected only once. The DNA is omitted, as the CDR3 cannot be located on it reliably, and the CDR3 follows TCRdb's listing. The CDR3 sequence is CSAVPEGYTF. The chain links TRBV20-1 to TRBJ1-2; the DNA was not compared with TRBD1, the D call given in the table. Germline V gene sequence: CDR1 DFQATT, CDR2 SNEGSKA (reference sequence). Counting both end residues, the CDR3 totals 10 amino acids.

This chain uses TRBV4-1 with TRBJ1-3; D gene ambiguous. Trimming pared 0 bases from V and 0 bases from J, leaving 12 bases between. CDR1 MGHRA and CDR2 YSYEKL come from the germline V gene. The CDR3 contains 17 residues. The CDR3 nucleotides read TGCGCCAGCAGCCAAGATGGATCTAGGAGCTCTGGAAACACCATATATTTT. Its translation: CASSQDGSRSSGNTIYF.

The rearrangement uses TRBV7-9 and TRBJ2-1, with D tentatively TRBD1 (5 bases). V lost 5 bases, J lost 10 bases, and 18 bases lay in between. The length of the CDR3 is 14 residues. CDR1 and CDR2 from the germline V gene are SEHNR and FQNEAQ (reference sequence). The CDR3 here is CASSLTAGMGEQFF. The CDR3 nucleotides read TGTGCCAGCAGCCTCACAGCAGGGATGGGCGAGCAGTTCTTC.

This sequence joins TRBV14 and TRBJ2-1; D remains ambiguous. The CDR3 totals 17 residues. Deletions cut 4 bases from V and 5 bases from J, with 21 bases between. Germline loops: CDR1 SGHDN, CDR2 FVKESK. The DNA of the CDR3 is TGTGCCAGCAGCCTGCCGCCCCGGGCAGCAAGAAACAATGAGCAGTTCTTC. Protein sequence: CASSLPPRAARNNEQFF.

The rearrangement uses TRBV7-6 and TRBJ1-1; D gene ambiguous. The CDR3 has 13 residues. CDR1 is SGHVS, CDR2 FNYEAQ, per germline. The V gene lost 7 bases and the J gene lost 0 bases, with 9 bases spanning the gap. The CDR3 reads CASTKAVNTEAFF. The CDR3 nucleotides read TGTGCCAGCACGAAAGCCGTGAACACTGAAGCTTTCTTT.

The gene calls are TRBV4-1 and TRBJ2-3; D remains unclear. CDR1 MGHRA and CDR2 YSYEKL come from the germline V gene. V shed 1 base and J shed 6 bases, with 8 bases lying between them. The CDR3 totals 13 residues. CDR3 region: CASSQVRRDTQYF. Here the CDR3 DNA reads TGCGCCAGCAGCCAAGTCCGTCGGGATACGCAGTATTTT.

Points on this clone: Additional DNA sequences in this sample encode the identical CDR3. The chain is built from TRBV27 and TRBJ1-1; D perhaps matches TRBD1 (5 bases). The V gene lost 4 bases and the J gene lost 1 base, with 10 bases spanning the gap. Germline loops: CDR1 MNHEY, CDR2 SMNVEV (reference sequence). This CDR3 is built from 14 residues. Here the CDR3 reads CASSWTGGNTEAFF. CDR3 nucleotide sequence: TGTGCCAGCAGTTGGACGGGGGGGAACACTGAAGCTTTCTTT.

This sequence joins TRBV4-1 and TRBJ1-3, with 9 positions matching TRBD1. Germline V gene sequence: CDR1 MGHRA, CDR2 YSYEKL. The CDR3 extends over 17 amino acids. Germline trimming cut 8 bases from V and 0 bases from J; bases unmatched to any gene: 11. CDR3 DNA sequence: TGCGCCAGCGGATTTGATAGGACAGGGGACTCTGGAAACACCATATATTTT. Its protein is CASGFDRTGDSGNTIYF.

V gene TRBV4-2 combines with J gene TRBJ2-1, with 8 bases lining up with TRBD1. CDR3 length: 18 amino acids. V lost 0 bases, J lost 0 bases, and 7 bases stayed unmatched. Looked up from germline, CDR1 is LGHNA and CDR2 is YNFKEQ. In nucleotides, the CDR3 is TGTGCCAGCAGCCAAGAAGACAGGGGTCCGAGCTCCTACAATGAGCAGTTCTTC. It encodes CASSQEDRGPSSYNEQFF.

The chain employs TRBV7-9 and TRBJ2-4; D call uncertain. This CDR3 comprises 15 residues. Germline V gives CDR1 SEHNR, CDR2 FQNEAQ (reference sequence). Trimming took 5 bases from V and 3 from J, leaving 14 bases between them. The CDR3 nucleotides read TGTGCCAGCAGCCCTGGATTGGGCGGCAAAAACATTCAGTACTTC. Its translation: CASSPGLGGKNIQYF.

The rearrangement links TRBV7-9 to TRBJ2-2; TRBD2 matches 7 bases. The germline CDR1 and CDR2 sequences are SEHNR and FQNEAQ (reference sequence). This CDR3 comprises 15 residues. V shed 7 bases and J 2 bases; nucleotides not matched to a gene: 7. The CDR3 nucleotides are TGTGCCAGCAACCGGGGGGAAGTAAACACCGGGGAGCTGTTTTTT. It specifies CASNRGEVNTGELFF.

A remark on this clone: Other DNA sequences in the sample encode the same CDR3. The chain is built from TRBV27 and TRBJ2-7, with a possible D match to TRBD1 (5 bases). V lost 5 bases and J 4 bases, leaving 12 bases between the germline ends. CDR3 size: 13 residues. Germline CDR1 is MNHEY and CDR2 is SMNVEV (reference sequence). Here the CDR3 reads CASSLLSGYEQYF. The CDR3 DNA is TGTGCCAGCAGTCTATTATCAGGGTACGAGCAGTACTTC.